The 11 T cell receptor beta chains listed next were all sequenced from one sample in a study of T-cell memory formation after mild COVID-19. TCRdb recomputed calls from the 5' RACE reads with MiXCR, one row per CDR3 protein. The top ten clones hold around 13% of a sample with some 330,000 distinct CDR3 sequences, under 25% of them seen once. Specimen: PBMCs or a T cell subset sorted from them (not recorded which). Every receptor here comes from an adult woman who had mild COVID-19 (a few samples of this study predate the infection). Cell type and time point are not known.

This clonotype was seen repeatedly, ten times or more. This chain links TRBV2 with TRBJ2-2; tentative D call: TRBD1 (5 bases). The CDR3 consists of 12 residues. Germline assignment: CDR1 SNHLY and CDR2 FYNNEI. V was trimmed by 6 bases and J by 3 bases, leaving 5 bases between them. Here the CDR3 DNA reads TGTGCCAGCAGAGGGGACACCGGGGAGCTGTTTTTT. Protein: CASRGDTGELFF. The full variable domain, with the rest looked up from reference TRBV2 and TRBJ2-2, is EPEVTQTPSHQVTQMGQEVILRCVPISNHLYFYWYRQILGQKVEFLVSFYNNEISEKSEIFDDQFSVERPDGSNFTLKIRSTKLEDSAMYFCASRGDTGELFFGEGSRLTVL.

The chain combines TRBV4-1 with TRBJ2-1; no clear D. This CDR3 region has 13 residues. Germline CDR1 and CDR2: MGHRA and YSYEKL. V dropped 4 bases and J dropped 6 bases, with 10 bases sitting between them. The CDR3 region has the DNA TGCGCCAGCAGCCTCCCACGACCCAATGAGCAGTTCTTC. Its protein product is CASSLPRPNEQFF.

The table lists this clonotype with a few counts. This chain's CDR3 is CSVVLPTNEKLFF. CDR3 sequence (DNA): TGCAGCGTTGTTCTTCCAACTAATGAAAAACTGTTTTTT. The V gene is TRBV29-1, the J gene TRBJ1-4, with D unclear. Trimming shortened V by 4 bases and J by 0 bases, and 6 bases separated the two germline ends. The CDR3 is 13 residues long. Germline loops: CDR1 SQVTM, CDR2 ANQGSEA.

The chain uses TRBV5-8 and TRBJ2-1, with 13 bases lining up with TRBD2. Germline V CDR1 and CDR2: SGHTS, YDEGEE. V was pared by 0 bases and J by 1 base, with 10 bases of the junction left unmatched. This CDR3 is 20 amino acids long. The chain's CDR3 is CASSLVVLAGGPGSYNEQFF. DNA of the CDR3: TGTGCCAGCAGCTTGGTTGTACTAGCGGGGGGGCCGGGGTCCTACAATGAGCAGTTCTTC.

The rearrangement uses TRBV11-2 and TRBJ1-1; no clear D gene. V was cut by 1 base and J by 7 bases, with 7 bases left in between. The CDR3 is 12 residues long. Germline V lookup: CDR1 SGHAT, CDR2 FQNNGV. The CDR3, as DNA: TGTGCCAGCAGCTTAGGTGAGGGTGAAGCTTTCTTT. This codes for CASSLGEGEAFF.

This clonotype is a singleton in its sample. This chain's CDR3 is CASTPSVTDTQYF. In DNA form, the CDR3 reads TGTGCCAGCACCCCGTCCGTCACAGATACGCAGTATTTT. The chain couples TRBV7-9 to TRBJ2-3; D is unclear. Germline assignment: CDR1 SEHNR and CDR2 FQNEAQ (reference sequence). CDR3 length: 13 amino acids. Trimming left V 7 bases short and J 2 bases short, with 10 bases between.

The V gene is TRBV20-1, the J gene TRBJ1-5; D is possibly TRBD1 (5 bases). Deletions cut 6 bases from V and 2 bases from J, with 14 bases between. The germline V gene encodes CDR1 DFQATT and CDR2 SNEGSKA (reference sequence). The CDR3 spans 14 residues. CDR3 coding DNA: TGCAGTGCAAGGACCTTCAGGGGCAATCAGCCCCAGCATTTT. Its translation is CSARTFRGNQPQHF.

The J gene is TRBJ2-7, the V gene TRBV5-1; D is possibly TRBD2 (6 bases). CDR3 length: 13 amino acids. Germline CDR1 SGHRS, CDR2 YFSETQ. V was cut by 5 bases and J by 2 bases, with 11 bases left in between. The CDR3 loop reads CASREGPPYEQYF. CDR3 DNA: TGCGCCAGCAGGGAGGGGCCCCCCTACGAGCAGTACTTC.

A few counts support this clonotype. The chain recombines TRBV7-9 with TRBJ2-2; the D gene is possibly TRBD2 (5 bases). Germline V gene data show CDR1 as SEHNR and CDR2 as FQNEAQ (reference sequence). Trimming removed 8 bases from V and 2 bases from J, with 12 bases in between. The CDR3 has 14 amino acids. As DNA, the CDR3 is TGTGCCAGCGGCAGGACTGGCAACACCGGGGAGCTGTTTTTT. Residues: CASGRTGNTGELFF. The full variable domain, in which reference TRBV7-9 and TRBJ2-2 provide the parts outside the CDR3, is DTGVSQNPRHKITKRGQNVTFRCDPISEHNRLYWYRQTLGQGPEFLTYFQNEAQLEKSRLLSDRFSAERPKGSFSTLEIQRTEQGDSAMYLCASGRTGNTGELFFGEGSRLTVL.

This clonotype has just a few counts. V usage is TRBV20-1 and J usage is TRBJ2-7, with a possible D match to TRBD2 (5 bases). The CDR3 is made up of 15 amino acids. The germline V gene encodes CDR1 DFQATT and CDR2 SNEGSKA (reference sequence). The V gene lost 3 bases and the J gene lost 4 bases, with 19 bases spanning the gap. CDR3 nucleotides: TGCAGTGCTAGCGGGGTACCCCCTTATGGATACGAGCAGTACTTC. This translates into CSASGVPPYGYEQYF.

This clonotype was detected only a few times. This rearrangement joins TRBV29-1 to TRBJ2-3; 9 bases match TRBD2. The CDR3 covers 15 residues. J was trimmed by 3 bases and V by 4 bases; bases with no gene match: 8. The germline gives CDR1 SQVTM, CDR2 ANQGSEA. The DNA for the CDR3 is TGCAGCGTTGTTTCGGCGGGAGGGCAAACAGATACGCAGTATTTT. Translated: CSVVSAGGQTDTQYF.